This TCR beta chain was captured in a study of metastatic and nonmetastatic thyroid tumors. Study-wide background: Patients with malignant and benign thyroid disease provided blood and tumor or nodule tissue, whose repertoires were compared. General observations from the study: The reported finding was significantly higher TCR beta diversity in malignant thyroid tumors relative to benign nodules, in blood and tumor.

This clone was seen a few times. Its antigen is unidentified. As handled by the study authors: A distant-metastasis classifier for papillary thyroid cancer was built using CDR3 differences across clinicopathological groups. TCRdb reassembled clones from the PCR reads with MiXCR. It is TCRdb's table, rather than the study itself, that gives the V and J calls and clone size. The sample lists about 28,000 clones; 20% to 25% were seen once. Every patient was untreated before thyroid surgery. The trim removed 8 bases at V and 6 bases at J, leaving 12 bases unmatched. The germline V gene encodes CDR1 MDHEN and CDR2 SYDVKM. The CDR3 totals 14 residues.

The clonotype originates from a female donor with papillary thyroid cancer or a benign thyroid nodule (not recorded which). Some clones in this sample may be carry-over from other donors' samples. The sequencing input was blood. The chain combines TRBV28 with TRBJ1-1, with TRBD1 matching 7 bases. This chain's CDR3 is CASEAGGRPAEAFF. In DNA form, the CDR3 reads TGTGCCAGCGAGGCAGGGGGTCGGCCTGCTGAAGCTTTCTTT.